The 16 T cell receptor beta chains below come from one sample, sequenced in a study of shared clonotypes between healthy human individuals. Here immunoSEQ multiplex PCR was the method, and the copy in TCRdb shows in-frame clones only, minus some. In the table there are about 1.5 million clones, roughly 96% of which are singletons. Source material: naive CD4+ T cells sorted from blood. Documented subset: CD45RA+ positively selected. The receptors here all came from a man aged 25-40 years in good health.

This clone appeared once. At the DNA level, this CDR3 is encoded by other sequences in the same sample as well. The gene calls are TRBV5-1 and TRBJ2-2; D call uncertain. This CDR3 spans 13 amino acids. Per germline, CDR1 SGHRS and CDR2 YFSETQ. V shed 2 bases and J shed 4 bases, with 6 bases lying between them. DNA of the CDR3: TGCGCCAGCAGCTTAGTTTTCACCGGGGAGCTGTTTTTT. Its translation: CASSLVFTGELFF.

The rearrangement joins TRBV4-2 to TRBJ2-7; the match to TRBD2 covers 11 bases. In germline, CDR1 is LGHNA, CDR2 YNFKEQ. Losses at the gene ends were 2 bases for V and 3 bases for J; bases not matched to a gene: 3. The CDR3 consists of 15 residues. CDR3 residues: CASSQRLAGLYEQYF. The CDR3 DNA reads as TGTGCCAGCAGCCAAAGACTAGCGGGGCTCTACGAGCAGTACTTC.

The count of this clone is one. This CDR3 reads CASSIGQGGNEQYF. The DNA of the CDR3 is TGTGCCAGTAGTATAGGCCAGGGAGGAAACGAGCAGTACTTC. The chain is built from TRBV19 and TRBJ2-7, with D perhaps matching TRBD2 (6 bases). CDR1 is LNHDA, CDR2 SQIVND, per germline (reference sequence). V was cut by 1 base and J by 5 bases, with 12 bases left in between. This CDR3 spans 14 amino acids. The variable domain in full, with the rest retrieved from reference TRBV19 and TRBJ2-7, is DGGITQSPKYLFRKEGQNVTLSCEQNLNHDAMYWYRQDPGQGLRLIYYSQIVNDFQKGDIAEGYSVSREKKESFPLTVTSAQKNPTAFYLCASSIGQGGNEQYFGPGTRLTVT.

The rearrangement joins TRBV7-2 to TRBJ2-7; 12 bases fit TRBD2. Germline CDR1 reads SGHTA; CDR2 reads FQGNSA. The CDR3 length is 17 residues. With 5 bases clipped from V and 2 bases from J, the junction kept 10 bases outside the gene matches. CDR3 in DNA: TGTGCCAGCAGCGCCCCGGGACTAGCGGGTCTGACCTACGAGCAGTACTTC. This translates into CASSAPGLAGLTYEQYF. The entire variable domain, with the rest obtained from reference TRBV7-2 and TRBJ2-7, is as follows: GAGVSQSPSNKVTEKGKDVELRCDPISGHTALYWYRQSLGQGLEFLIYFQGNSAPDKSGLPSDRFSAERTGGSVSTLTIQRTQQEDSAVYLCASSAPGLAGLTYEQYFGPGTRLTVT.

This clone showed up just once. This chain uses TRBV6-6 with TRBJ2-3; D remains unclear. Looked up from germline, CDR1 is MNHNY and CDR2 is SVGAGI (reference sequence). The CDR3 has 11 amino acids. Trimming removed 5 bases at V and 2 bases at J, with 2 bases between. This CDR3 is CASSHTDTQYF. Here the CDR3 DNA reads TGTGCCAGCAGTCACACAGATACGCAGTATTTT.

The chain uses TRBV19 and TRBJ2-7; D is perhaps TRBD2 (6 bases). The V end lost 5 bases, the J end lost 1 base, and 15 bases lay between the germline ends. In germline, CDR1 is LNHDA, CDR2 SQIVND (reference sequence). The CDR3 spans 15 residues. CDR3 residues: CASSFRDSASYEQYF. CDR3 DNA: TGTGCCAGTAGTTTCCGGGACTCTGCATCCTACGAGCAGTACTTC. Filled out from reference TRBV19 and TRBJ2-7, the complete variable domain reads DGGITQSPKYLFRKEGQNVTLSCEQNLNHDAMYWYRQDPGQGLRLIYYSQIVNDFQKGDIAEGYSVSREKKESFPLTVTSAQKNPTAFYLCASSFRDSASYEQYFGPGTRLTVT.

The chain carries TRBV28 and TRBJ2-7; TRBD1 aligns across 8 bases. The V segment lost 6 bases and the J segment 0 bases; nucleotides outside the gene matches: 4. Germline V gene lookup returns CDR1 MDHEN and CDR2 SYDVKM. CDR3 length: 14 amino acids. CDR3 DNA sequence: TGTGCCAGCAGGGGTACAGGGGGCTCCTACGAGCAGTACTTC. Protein product: CASRGTGGSYEQYF.

This sequence joins TRBV29-1 and TRBJ2-3; D might be TRBD1 (7 bases). The CDR3 loop spans 12 amino acids. Trimming removed 7 bases from V and 9 bases from J, with 17 bases in between. Germline lookup yields CDR1 SQVTM and CDR2 ANQGSEA. The DNA of the CDR3 is TGCAGCGGTGGGGGCAGGGGGGAAACGCAGTATTTT. Residues: CSGGGRGETQYF.

This chain joins TRBV27 and TRBJ2-6; D may be TRBD1 or TRBD2 (6 bases each). There are 16 residues in the CDR3. With 4 bases removed from V and 4 bases from J, the gap between germline ends came to 14 bases. Germline V gives CDR1 MNHEY, CDR2 SMNVEV (reference sequence). CDR3 DNA sequence: TGTGCCAGCAGTTCCCGGGGGCGGGTCGGGGCCAACGTCCTGACTTTC. Protein sequence: CASSSRGRVGANVLTF. Together with reference TRBV27 and TRBJ2-6, the CDR3 gives the full variable domain: EAQVTQNPRYLITVTGKKLTVTCSQNMNHEYMSWYRQDPGLGLRQIYYSMNVEVTDKGDVPEGYKVSRKEKRNFPLILESPSPNQTSLYFCASSSRGRVGANVLTFGAGSRLTVL.

The sample holds one count of this clone. The V and J genes are TRBV7-3 and TRBJ2-1, with TRBD2 matching 7 bases. V gave up 4 bases and J gave up 0 bases; unmatched junction bases: 3. Germline V gives CDR1 SGHTA, CDR2 FQGTGA. This CDR3 is built from 15 residues. CDR3 amino acids: CASSSGRSSYNEQFF. Here the CDR3 DNA reads TGTGCCAGCAGCTCCGGGAGGAGCTCCTACAATGAGCAGTTCTTC. The whole variable domain, remainder taken from reference TRBV7-3 and TRBJ2-1, is GAGVSQTPSNKVTEKGKYVELRCDPISGHTALYWYRQSLGQGPEFLIYFQGTGAADDSGLPNDRFFAVRPEGSVSTLKIQRTERGDSAVYLCASSSGRSSYNEQFFGPGTRLTVL.

The rearrangement uses TRBV6-1 and TRBJ2-3; 13 nucleotides align to TRBD2. The CDR3 is made up of 20 amino acids. Germline-derived CDR1 and CDR2 are MNHNS and SASEGT. V was clipped by 0 bases and J by 5 bases; unmatched bases: 14. As DNA, the CDR3 is TGTGCCAGCAGTGAAGCGAGGACTAGCGGGAGTTTCCCAACGGGAGATACGCAGTATTTT. Its translation is CASSEARTSGSFPTGDTQYF.

The chain combines TRBV7-2 with TRBJ2-7, with D uncertain. V lost 5 bases to trimming and J lost 3 bases, with 11 bases between them. Germline lookup yields CDR1 SGHTA and CDR2 FQGNSA. The CDR3 contains 13 residues. For the CDR3, the DNA is TGTGCCAGCAGCCCCCCCGCGGTCTACGAGCAGTACTTC. The encoded protein is CASSPPAVYEQYF.

This clone was seen only a few times. This sequence joins TRBV10-1 and TRBJ2-1; no clear D gene. This CDR3 is built from 13 residues. The V gene's germline CDR1 is WNHNN and CDR2 SYGVQD (reference sequence). With 6 bases removed from V and 0 bases from J, the gap between germline ends came to 6 bases. The CDR3 DNA reads as TGCGCCAGCAGCCGCGACTCCTACAATGAGCAGTTCTTC. Its protein is CASSRDSYNEQFF.

The chain carries TRBV19 and TRBJ2-1; 7 bases match TRBD2. CDR1 LNHDA and CDR2 SQIVND come from the germline V gene (reference sequence). The V segment lost 6 bases and the J segment 8 bases; nucleotides outside the gene matches: 7. CDR3 length: 13 amino acids. The CDR3 nucleotides read TGTGCCAGTAGCCTCAACCGGGGGGATGAGCAGTTCTTC. It is translated as CASSLNRGDEQFF.

The chain joins TRBV29-1 to TRBJ2-1; no clear D gene. Trimming pared 4 bases from V and 7 bases from J, leaving 11 bases between. The CDR3 sequence is 12 residues long. Germline CDR1 SQVTM, CDR2 ANQGSEA. This CDR3 is CSVGAGWNEQFF. The CDR3 DNA is TGCAGCGTTGGTGCAGGATGGAATGAGCAGTTCTTC.

J is TRBJ1-2 and V is TRBV29-1; TRBD1 matches 7 bases. V shed 6 bases and J 3 bases; nucleotides not matched to a gene: 7. The CDR3 has 13 residues. Germline-derived CDR1 and CDR2 are SQVTM and ANQGSEA. CDR3 sequence: CSVLRDSDYGYTF. The CDR3 DNA reads as TGCAGCGTACTTAGGGACAGTGACTATGGCTACACCTTC.